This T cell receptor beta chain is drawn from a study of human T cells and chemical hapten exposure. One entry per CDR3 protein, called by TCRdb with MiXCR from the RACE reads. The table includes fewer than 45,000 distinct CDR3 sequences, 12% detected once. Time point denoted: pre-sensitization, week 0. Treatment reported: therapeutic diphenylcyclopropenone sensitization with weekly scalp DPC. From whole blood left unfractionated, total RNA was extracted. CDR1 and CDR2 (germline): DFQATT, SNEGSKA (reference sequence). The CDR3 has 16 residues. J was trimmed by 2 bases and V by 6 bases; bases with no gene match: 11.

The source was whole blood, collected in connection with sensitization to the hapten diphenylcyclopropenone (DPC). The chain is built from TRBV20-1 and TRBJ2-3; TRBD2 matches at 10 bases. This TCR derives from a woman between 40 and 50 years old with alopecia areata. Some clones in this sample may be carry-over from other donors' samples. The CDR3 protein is CSAKKWTSGLTDTQYF. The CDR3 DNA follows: TGCAGTGCCAAGAAATGGACTAGCGGCCTCACAGATACGCAGTATTTT.